The clone carrying this TCR beta chain has only a few counts. In the original workflow: Nucleated cell number was recorded as an estimate derived from reference gene primer amplification. Repertoires were generated with immunoSEQ multiplex PCR, while TCRdb's copy carries only in-frame clones and drops some. That table is the source of V, J and clone size, and D and trimming were worked out from the DNA. This repertoire shows 150,000 to 200,000 clones, approximately 85% found once; its top ten account for 1% to 1.5%. Germline V gene lookup returns CDR1 SGHRS and CDR2 YFSETQ. J was trimmed by 4 bases and V by 4 bases; bases with no gene match: 11. The CDR3 consists of 16 residues. The data originate from a study of blood T cell repertoires in COVID-19. Study in general: COVID-19 samples from acute and convalescent phases originated in the United States, Italy and Spain. The cDNA or gDNA used as material had been derived from T cells, B-cell-depleted T cells, or PBMCs.

The chain is built from TRBV5-1 and TRBJ1-3; TRBD1 aligns across 7 bases. This clonotype was obtained from a man in his sixties who had recovered from COVID-19. Sequencing input: peripheral blood. CDR3 in amino acids: CASSGSTGANGNTIYF. As DNA, the CDR3 is TGCGCCAGCAGCGGAAGCACAGGGGCGAACGGAAACACCATATATTTT.